Presented here are 30 T cell receptor beta chains from one specimen sequenced in a study of cytotoxic CD8 clonotypes in ibrutinib-treated CLL. Assay used: immunoSEQ multiplex PCR; TCRdb lists only in-frame clones, some missing. Here the sample spans around 77,000 clones, approximately 80% being singletons. This specimen consisted of PBMCs, obtained at disease progression, from a patient treated with ibrutinib. All receptors derive from a human donor with chronic lymphocytic leukemia.

J is TRBJ2-2 and V is TRBV29-1; D might be TRBD2 (6 bases). This CDR3 is 15 amino acids long. Trimming stripped 4 bases from V and 1 base from J, with 13 bases between. The germline V gene encodes CDR1 SQVTM and CDR2 ANQGSEA. In DNA form, the CDR3 reads TGCAGCGTTGCCCCTCGGGACTGGAACACCGGGGAGCTGTTTTTT. Amino acid sequence: CSVAPRDWNTGELFF.

The chain couples TRBV18 to TRBJ1-2; TRBD1 matches 10 bases. Germline assignment: CDR1 KGHSH and CDR2 LQKENI. CDR3 size: 14 residues. The V gene end was trimmed by 5 bases and the J gene end by 8 bases; junction bases not matched to a gene: 8. CDR3 sequence (DNA): TGTGCCAGCTCATGGGACAGGGGCTCCCGGGGCTACACCTTC. Translation gives CASSWDRGSRGYTF.

V usage is TRBV29-1 and J usage is TRBJ2-7; TRBD1 might be the D (5 bases). The CDR3 length is 12 residues. Per germline, CDR1 SQVTM and CDR2 ANQGSEA. V lost 0 bases and J 6 bases, leaving 9 bases between the germline ends. This chain's CDR3 is CSVEDQGVEQYF. The DNA for the CDR3 is TGCAGCGTTGAAGATCAAGGGGTCGAGCAGTACTTC.

The chain couples TRBV7-9 to TRBJ1-5; D is perhaps TRBD1 (5 bases). V lost 1 base and J 9 bases, leaving 10 bases between the germline ends. Germline V CDR1 and CDR2: SEHNR, FQNEAQ (reference sequence). The CDR3 contains 13 residues. CDR3 nucleotide sequence: TGTGCCAGCAGCTTAGGACAGCCTGGGCCCCAGCATTTT. Its protein product is CASSLGQPGPQHF.

This CDR3 is CASRWSDTQYF. The CDR3 nucleotides are TGTGCCAGCAGATGGTCAGATACGCAGTATTTT. V and J are TRBV6-5 and TRBJ2-3; D remains unclear. The CDR3 runs to 11 residues. Germline V gives CDR1 MNHEY, CDR2 SVGAGI. Trimming took 6 bases from V and 4 from J, leaving 5 bases between them.

The rearrangement uses TRBV30 and TRBJ1-5, with D maybe TRBD1 (5 bases). The length of the CDR3 is 14 residues. Trimming pared 1 base from V and 4 bases from J, leaving 11 bases between. Germline loops: CDR1 GTSNPN, CDR2 SVGIG (reference sequence). This CDR3 is CAWSEAGWNQPQHF. In nucleotides, the CDR3 is TGTGCCTGGAGTGAGGCAGGGTGGAATCAGCCCCAGCATTTT.

This clone was detected once. The chain employs TRBV27 and TRBJ2-5, with TRBD1 identical over 8 bases. The ends lost 3 bases at V and 7 bases at J; junction bases unmatched: 4. Per the germline V gene, CDR1 is MNHEY and CDR2 is SMNVEV (reference sequence). CDR3 length: 13 residues. The CDR3: CASSFGQGGTQYF. In DNA form, the CDR3 reads TGTGCCAGCAGTTTCGGACAGGGTGGGACCCAGTACTTC.

CDR3 DNA: TGTGCCACCAGCAGAGATAGCGGGACTTACAATGAGCAGTTCTTC. It yields the protein CATSRDSGTYNEQFF. V usage is TRBV15 and J usage is TRBJ2-1; 8 bases map to TRBD2. CDR1 is LNHNV, CDR2 YYDKDF, per germline (reference sequence). V dropped 0 bases and J dropped 4; count of bases not matched to a gene: 2. This CDR3 is 15 amino acids long. The full variable domain, rest sourced from reference TRBV15 and TRBJ2-1, is DAMVIQNPRYQVTQFGKPVTLSCSQTLNHNVMYWYQQKSSQAPKLLFHYYDKDFNNEADTPDNFQSRRPNTSFCFLDIRSPGLGDTAMYLCATSRDSGTYNEQFFGPGTRLTVL.

This chain connects TRBV5-5 to TRBJ1-2, with D possibly TRBD1 on 5 matching bases. The CDR3 is made up of 14 amino acids. V was pared by 2 bases and J by 8 bases, with 16 bases between. The germline V gene encodes CDR1 SGHKS and CDR2 YYEKEE (reference sequence). This chain's CDR3 is CASSLTGPHGGYTF. As DNA, the CDR3 is TGTGCCAGCAGCTTAACGGGGCCCCACGGAGGCTACACCTTC.

The CDR3 region is CSASLTDTQYF. The CDR3, as DNA: TGCAGTGCTAGCCTCACAGATACGCAGTATTTT. The genes are TRBV20-1 and TRBJ2-3; no clear D gene. Between the trimmed V and J ends, which lost 3 bases and 2 bases, there was a span of 3 bases. CDR1 DFQATT and CDR2 SNEGSKA come from the germline V gene (reference sequence). The length of the CDR3 is 11 residues.

The rearrangement joins TRBV7-9 to TRBJ1-2, with D hard to call. This CDR3 region has 19 residues. The germline V and J ends were trimmed by 0 bases and 0 bases, with 20 bases remaining between them. Germline V gene data show CDR1 as SEHNR and CDR2 as FQNEAQ (reference sequence). The CDR3 DNA sequence: TGTGCCAGCAGCTTAGCGGATGCGAGTACTTTCACTCCTAACTATGGCTACACCTTC. As protein: CASSLADASTFTPNYGYTF.

This chain connects TRBV19 to TRBJ1-2; unclear D gene. The V gene lost 8 bases and the J gene lost 3 bases, with 7 bases spanning the gap. Germline V CDR1 and CDR2: LNHDA, SQIVND (reference sequence). This CDR3 has 11 residues. CDR3 nucleotides: TGTGCCAGTGGAGCATACTATGGCTACACCTTC. Protein product: CASGAYYGYTF.

The V gene is TRBV21-1, the J gene TRBJ1-1. TRBV21-1 is termed a pseudogene. The CDR3 runs to 15 residues. Written as DNA, the CDR3 is TGTGCCAGCAGCAAATGGTGCGGTCTGAACACTGAAGCTTTCTTT. This encodes CASSKWCGLNTEAFF.

The chain carries TRBV29-1 and TRBJ1-5; 9 positions agree with TRBD1. Germline CDR1 reads SQVTM; CDR2 reads ANQGSEA. The V segment lost 6 bases and the J segment 2 bases; nucleotides outside the gene matches: 5. The CDR3 sequence is 14 residues long. The CDR3: CSVAGQGGNQPQHF. For the CDR3, the DNA is TGCAGCGTGGCGGGACAGGGTGGCAATCAGCCCCAGCATTTT.

This clone occurred once. The chain carries TRBV9 and TRBJ2-1, with 8 bases identical to TRBD2. Trimming removed 4 bases from V and 5 bases from J; junction bases left unmatched: 11. CDR3 length equals 16 residues. Germline V CDR1 and CDR2: SGDLS, YYNGEE. CDR3 region: CASSPTGGRADNEQFF. Written as DNA, the CDR3 is TGTGCCAGCAGCCCAACGGGGGGGAGGGCCGACAATGAGCAGTTCTTC.

This chain joins TRBV19 and TRBJ1-5; perhaps TRBD1 as D (6 bases). Germline values: CDR1 LNHDA, CDR2 SQIVND (reference sequence). Trimming shortened V by 3 bases and J by 1 base, and 7 bases separated the two germline ends. CDR3 length: 14 residues. The DNA for the CDR3 is TGTGCCAGTAGTATTGGACAGAGCAATCAGCCCCAGCATTTT. Residues: CASSIGQSNQPQHF.

The chain carries TRBV18 and TRBJ2-7; D is uncertain. This CDR3 has 11 residues. V lost 6 bases and J 10 bases, leaving 13 bases between the germline ends. CDR1 and CDR2 from the germline V gene are KGHSH and LQKENI. The CDR3 spells CASSGPSHQYF. DNA of the CDR3: TGTGCCAGCTCGGGCCCTTCACACCAGTACTTC.

This rearrangement joins TRBV30 to TRBJ1-1, with a possible D match to TRBD1 (6 bases). This CDR3 has 16 residues. V was trimmed by 2 bases and J by 0 bases, leaving 16 bases between them. Germline lookup yields CDR1 GTSNPN and CDR2 SVGIG (reference sequence). In DNA form, the CDR3 reads TGTGCCTGGAGTTTTTTGGGGGCGATCATGAACACTGAAGCTTTCTTT. Its protein is CAWSFLGAIMNTEAFF. Looking up the rest from reference TRBV30 and TRBJ1-1 gives the full variable domain: SQTIHQWPATLVQPVGSPLSLECTVEGTSNPNLYWYRQAAGRGLQLLFYSVGIGQISSEVPQNLSASRPQDRQFILSSKKLLLSDSGFYLCAWSFLGAIMNTEAFFGQGTRLTVV.

V and J are TRBV19 and TRBJ2-7; 9 bases align to TRBD1. Trimming cost V 10 bases and J 8 bases; bases outside gene matches: 12. From germline, CDR1 is LNHDA and CDR2 SQIVND (reference sequence). This CDR3 has 13 amino acids. CDR3 bases: TGTGCCACGACCGGGACAGGGTACGGAAAGCAGTACTTC. Translating it yields CATTGTGYGKQYF.

The V call is TRBV4-1, the J call TRBJ2-5; the D gene is possibly TRBD2 (5 bases). V dropped 5 bases and J dropped 6 bases, with 10 bases sitting between them. Germline V lookup: CDR1 MGHRA, CDR2 YSYEKL. The CDR3 is 12 residues long. The CDR3 DNA follows: TGCGCCAGCAGCGAACTCGGGAAGACCCAGTACTTC. It is translated as CASSELGKTQYF.

The chain employs TRBV2 and TRBJ1-5; a possible D gene is TRBD1 (5 bases). Trimming stripped 2 bases from V and 7 bases from J, with 15 bases between. CDR1 and CDR2 (germline): SNHLY, FYNNEI. There are 15 residues in the CDR3. This chain's CDR3 is CASSERLGPRQPQHF. CDR3 coding DNA: TGTGCCAGCAGTGAACGTCTGGGACCAAGACAGCCCCAGCATTTT.

This sequence joins TRBV19 and TRBJ2-7; tentatively, D is TRBD1 (6 bases). CDR1 and CDR2 from the germline V gene are LNHDA and SQIVND (reference sequence). V lost 4 bases and J 0 bases, leaving 13 bases between the germline ends. CDR3 length: 15 residues. CDR3 residues: CASSKQGTVSYEQYF. CDR3 coding DNA: TGTGCCAGTAGTAAACAGGGCACCGTCTCCTACGAGCAGTACTTC.

V and J are TRBV19 and TRBJ1-6; D not certain. CDR3 length equals 12 residues. Germline CDR1 reads LNHDA; CDR2 reads SQIVND (reference sequence). Trimming took 4 bases from V and 9 from J, leaving 7 bases between them. Written as DNA, the CDR3 is TGTGCCAGTAGTAAGCCCAGTTCACCCCTCCACTTT. It yields the protein CASSKPSSPLHF. The full variable domain, in which reference TRBV19 and TRBJ1-6 provide the parts outside the CDR3, is DGGITQSPKYLFRKEGQNVTLSCEQNLNHDAMYWYRQDPGQGLRLIYYSQIVNDFQKGDIAEGYSVSREKKESFPLTVTSAQKNPTAFYLCASSKPSSPLHFGNGTRLTVT.

The V call is TRBV18, the J call TRBJ2-7; perhaps TRBD2 as D (7 bases). The CDR3 runs to 14 residues. V lost 5 bases, J lost 6 bases, and 17 bases lay in between. Germline lookup yields CDR1 KGHSH and CDR2 LQKENI. CDR3 DNA: TGTGCCAGCTCAGATCTCGGCGGGGGCGGCGAGCAGTACTTC. The encoded protein is CASSDLGGGGEQYF. The whole variable domain, filled in from reference TRBV18 and TRBJ2-7, reads NAGVMQNPRHLVRRRGQEARLRCSPMKGHSHVYWYRQLPEEGLKFMVYLQKENIIDESGMPKERFSAEFPKEGPSILRIQQVVRGDSAAYFCASSDLGGGGEQYFGPGTRLTVT.

The V gene is TRBV7-9, the J gene TRBJ1-2; D may be TRBD1 (5 bases). CDR3 size: 14 residues. Trimming shortened V by 3 bases and J by 6 bases, and 14 bases separated the two germline ends. Germline CDR1 SEHNR, CDR2 FQNEAQ (reference sequence). The CDR3 region has the DNA TGTGCCAGCAGCTTTAAGGGGTCTCAGGATGGCTACACCTTC. Translation gives CASSFKGSQDGYTF.

This clone was recorded once. V usage is TRBV7-6 and J usage is TRBJ1-4; possible D gene TRBD1, 6 bases. Trimming stripped 1 base from V and 6 bases from J, with 9 bases between. The CDR3 has 14 residues. Germline assignment: CDR1 SGHVS and CDR2 FNYEAQ. CDR3 sequence (DNA): TGTGCCAGCAGCTTAGGGACAGAGTATGAAAAACTGTTTTTT. Protein sequence: CASSLGTEYEKLFF.

The J gene is TRBJ2-7, the V gene TRBV18, with a possible D match to TRBD1 (6 bases). The germline V gene encodes CDR1 KGHSH and CDR2 LQKENI. The CDR3 has 16 amino acids. Between the trimmed V and J ends, which lost 1 base and 0 bases, there was a span of 13 bases. This CDR3 is CASSPLTDRSSYEQYF. CDR3 sequence (DNA): TGTGCCAGCTCACCACTAACGGACAGAAGCTCCTACGAGCAGTACTTC.

This chain links TRBV7-9 with TRBJ2-3, with TRBD2 identical over 11 bases. The CDR3 is 14 residues long. Germline loops: CDR1 SEHNR, CDR2 FQNEAQ (reference sequence). The V segment lost 5 bases and the J segment 6 bases; nucleotides outside the gene matches: 4. CDR3 region: CASSLGLAADTQYF. The CDR3 DNA follows: TGTGCCAGCAGCCTGGGACTAGCGGCGGATACGCAGTATTTT.

The chain couples TRBV10-1 to TRBJ2-3; no clear D. The CDR3 consists of 13 residues. Trimming shortened V by 6 bases and J by 6 bases, and 13 bases separated the two germline ends. Germline-derived CDR1 and CDR2 are WNHNN and SYGVQD (reference sequence). The CDR3 protein is CASRAGLGDTQYF. DNA for the CDR3: TGCGCCAGCAGGGCAGGCCTGGGGGATACGCAGTATTTT.

The chain carries TRBV28 and TRBJ2-7; 10 nucleotides line up with TRBD1. J gave up 4 bases and V 4 bases, and 22 bases lay outside the gene matches. This CDR3 is built from 20 residues. Per the germline V gene, CDR1 is MDHEN and CDR2 is SYDVKM. The CDR3 region is CASSSPVIISLRQGAYEQYF. DNA of the CDR3: TGTGCCAGCAGTTCGCCCGTAATAATTAGTTTAAGACAGGGGGCTTACGAGCAGTACTTC. Filled out from reference TRBV28 and TRBJ2-7, the complete variable domain reads DVKVTQSSRYLVKRTGEKVFLECVQDMDHENMFWYRQDPGLGLRLIYFSYDVKMKEKGDIPEGYSVSREKKERFSLILESASTNQTSMYLCASSSPVIISLRQGAYEQYFGPGTRLTVT.